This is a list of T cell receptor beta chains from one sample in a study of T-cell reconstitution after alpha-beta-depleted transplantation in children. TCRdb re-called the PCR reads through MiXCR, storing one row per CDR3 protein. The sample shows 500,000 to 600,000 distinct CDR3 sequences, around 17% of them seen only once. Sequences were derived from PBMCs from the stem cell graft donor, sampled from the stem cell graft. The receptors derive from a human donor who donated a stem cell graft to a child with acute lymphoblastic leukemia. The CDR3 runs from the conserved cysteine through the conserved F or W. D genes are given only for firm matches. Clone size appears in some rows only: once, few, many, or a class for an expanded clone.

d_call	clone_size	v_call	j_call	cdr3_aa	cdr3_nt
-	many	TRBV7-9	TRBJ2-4	CASSLFRETEDIQYF	TGTGCCAGCAGCTTATTCCGGGAGACAGAGGACATTCAGTACTTC
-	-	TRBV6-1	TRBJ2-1	CASSEAEGVFDEQFF	TGTGCCAGCAGTGAAGCAGAAGGGGTTTTCGATGAGCAGTTCTTC
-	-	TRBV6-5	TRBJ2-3	CASSYGLPGGAADTQYF	TGTGCCAGCAGTTACGGACTACCAGGAGGGGCGGCCGATACGCAGTATTTT
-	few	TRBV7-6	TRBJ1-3	CASSLGIWGQENTIYF	TGTGCCAGCAGCTTAGGAATCTGGGGGCAGGAAAACACCATATATTTT
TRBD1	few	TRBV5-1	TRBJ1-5	CASSLGDSPNQPQHF	TGCGCCAGCAGCTTGGGGGACAGCCCCAATCAGCCCCAGCATTTT
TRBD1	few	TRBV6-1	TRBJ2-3	CASSVQGDSTDTQYF	TGTGCCAGCAGTGTACAGGGGGACTCAACAGATACGCAGTATTTT
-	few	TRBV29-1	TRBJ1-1	CSAQGANTEAFF	TGCAGCGCCCAGGGCGCGAACACTGAAGCTTTCTTT
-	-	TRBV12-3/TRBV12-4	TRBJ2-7	CASSSADTPYEQYF	TGTGCCAGCAGCTCCGCCGACACCCCCTACGAGCAGTACTTC
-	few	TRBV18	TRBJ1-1	CASSPDQGYAEAFF	TGTGCCAGCTCACCTGACCAGGGTTACGCTGAAGCTTTCTTT
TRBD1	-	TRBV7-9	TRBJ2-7	CASSLAGGQGYEQYF	TGTGCCAGCAGCTTAGCGGGTGGACAGGGGTACGAGCAGTACTTC
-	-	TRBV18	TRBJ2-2	CASSPRDGPNTGELFF	TGTGCCAGCTCACCAAGGGACGGACCGAACACCGGGGAGCTGTTTTTT
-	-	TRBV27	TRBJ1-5	CASSFRVGQPQHF	TGTGCCAGCAGTTTCAGGGTCGGTCAGCCCCAGCATTTT
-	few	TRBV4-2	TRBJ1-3	CASSRPDTHTIYF	TGTGCCAGCAGCCGGCCCGACACACACACCATATATTTT
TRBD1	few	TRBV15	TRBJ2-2	CATSGRQGNTGELFF	TGTGCCACCAGCGGTAGACAGGGCAACACCGGGGAGCTGTTTTTT
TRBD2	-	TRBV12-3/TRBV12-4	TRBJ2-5	CASSLFGLAGGPPKNETQYF	TGTGCCAGCAGTTTATTCGGACTAGCGGGAGGGCCTCCCAAAAATGAGACCCAGTACTTC
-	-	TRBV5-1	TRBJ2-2	CASGSWTGELFF	TGCGCCAGCGGGAGTTGGACCGGGGAGCTGTTTTTT
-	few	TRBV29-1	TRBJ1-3	CSVVASSSGNTIYF	TGCAGCGTTGTGGCCTCCAGCTCTGGAAACACCATATATTTT
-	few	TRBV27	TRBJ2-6	CASSLGGAPGANVLTF	TGTGCCAGCAGTTTAGGGGGGGCCCCTGGGGCCAACGTCCTGACTTTC
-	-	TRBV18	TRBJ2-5	CASSHGKGETQYF	TGTGCCAGCTCACATGGGAAAGGAGAGACCCAGTACTTC
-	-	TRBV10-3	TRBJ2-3	CAISEPTSSTDTQYF	TGTGCCATCAGTGAGCCGACTAGTTCCACAGATACGCAGTATTTT
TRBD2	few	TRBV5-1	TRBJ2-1	CASSLGGTSFDEQFF	TGCGCCAGCAGCTTGGGTGGGACTAGTTTCGATGAGCAGTTCTTC
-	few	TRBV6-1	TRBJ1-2	CASSPGWTGANYGYTF	TGTGCCAGCAGTCCCGGATGGACGGGAGCTAACTATGGCTACACCTTC
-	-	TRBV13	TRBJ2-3	CASSLREGTDTQYF	TGTGCCAGCAGCCTCCGGGAAGGCACAGATACGCAGTATTTT
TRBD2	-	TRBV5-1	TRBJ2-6	CASSFASGFSGANGLTF	TGCGCCAGCAGCTTTGCTAGCGGGTTCTCTGGGGCCAACGGCCTGACTTTC
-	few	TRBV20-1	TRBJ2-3	CSATELRTPTDTQYF	TGCAGTGCTACGGAACTCCGAACCCCCACGGATACGCAGTATTTT
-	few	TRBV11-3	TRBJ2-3	CASSFRGAFQDTQYF	TGTGCCAGCAGCTTTCGGGGGGCATTTCAAGATACGCAGTATTTT
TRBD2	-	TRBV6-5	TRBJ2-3	CASSYMTSRRTDTQYF	TGTGCCAGCAGTTATATGACTAGCCGGCGCACAGATACGCAGTATTTT
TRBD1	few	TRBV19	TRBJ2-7	CASTETGTGSYEQYF	TGTGCCAGTACGGAAACCGGGACAGGGTCCTACGAGCAGTACTTC
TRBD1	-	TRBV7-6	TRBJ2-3	CASSFANRGFTDTQYF	TGTGCCAGCAGCTTCGCCAACAGGGGGTTCACAGATACGCAGTATTTT
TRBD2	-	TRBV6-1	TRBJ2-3	CASANPAGGPDTQYF	TGTGCCAGCGCTAACCCAGCGGGAGGGCCGGATACGCAGTATTTT
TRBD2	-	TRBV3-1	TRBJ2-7	CASSPSGTTRYEQYF	TGTGCCAGCAGCCCCTCCGGGACTACCCGATACGAGCAGTACTTC
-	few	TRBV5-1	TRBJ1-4	CASSLMGTTNEKLFF	TGCGCCAGCAGCTTGATGGGGACAACTAATGAAAAACTGTTTTTT
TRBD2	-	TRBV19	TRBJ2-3	CASTLRTASGRNTQYF	TGTGCCAGTACCCTACGCACGGCTAGCGGGAGAAATACGCAGTATTTT
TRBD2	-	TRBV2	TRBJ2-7	CASSGDNGSGRNVLELPYEQYF	TGTGCCAGCAGTGGAGATAATGGTAGCGGGAGAAATGTCTTAGAACTGCCCTACGAGCAGTACTTC
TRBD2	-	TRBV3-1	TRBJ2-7	CASSPGGTSRGVYEQYF	TGTGCCAGCAGCCCAGGGGGGACTAGCCGAGGGGTCTACGAGCAGTACTTC
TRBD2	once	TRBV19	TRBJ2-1	CASMAGTSGMGAYNEQFF	TGTGCCAGTATGGCCGGGACTAGCGGGATGGGCGCCTACAATGAGCAGTTCTTC
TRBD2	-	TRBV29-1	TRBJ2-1	CSVVRRESPYNEQFF	TGCAGCGTTGTAAGGCGGGAGAGTCCCTACAATGAGCAGTTCTTC
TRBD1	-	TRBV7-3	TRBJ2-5	CASSTGTGVLETQYF	TGTGCCAGCAGCACCGGGACAGGGGTTTTAGAGACCCAGTACTTC
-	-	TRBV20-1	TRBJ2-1	CSAHRSYNEQFF	TGCAGTGCTCATCGCTCCTACAATGAGCAGTTCTTC
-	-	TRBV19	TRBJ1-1	CASSTPAGITEAFF	TGTGCCAGTAGTACCCCCGCGGGTATCACTGAAGCTTTCTTT
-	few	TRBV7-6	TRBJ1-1	CASSMGTTEAFF	TGTGCCAGCAGCATGGGGACAACTGAAGCTTTCTTT
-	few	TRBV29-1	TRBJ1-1	CSVEGAFF	TGCAGCGTTGAGGGGGCTTTCTTT
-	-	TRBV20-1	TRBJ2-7	CSARDGADYEQYF	TGCAGTGCTAGAGATGGGGCGGACTACGAGCAGTACTTC